The source of this TCR beta chain is a study of T-cell memory formation after mild COVID-19. Overall study context: TCR clusters showed largely donor specificity. Overall study findings and caveats: Some clones that responded turned up in pre-infection memory, which suggests that cross-reactive memory joined in. A second wave expanding day 15 to 37 was CD4+-biased; contracting clones were balanced.

Remarks on this clonotype: What it recognizes is unknown.

5'RACE with constant-segment primers yielded barcoded, UMI-tagged TCR alpha and TCR beta cDNA libraries. A single record per CDR3 protein comes from TCRdb applying MiXCR to the 5' RACE reads. This sample has about 310,000 distinct CDR3 sequences, with 15% to 20% found just once. The receptor was isolated from a young man who had mild COVID-19 (a few samples of this study predate the infection). Cell type and time point are not known. Sample: PBMCs or a T cell subset sorted from them (not recorded which).

Here the CDR3 DNA reads TGTGCCAGCAGTGAAATGTGGGCATATGGCTACACCTTC. It specifies CASSEMWAYGYTF. The chain joins TRBV2 to TRBJ1-2; unclear D gene. The germline CDR1 and CDR2 sequences are SNHLY and FYNNEI. The CDR3 is 13 amino acids. Trimming shortened V by 2 bases and J by 5 bases, and 9 bases separated the two germline ends.